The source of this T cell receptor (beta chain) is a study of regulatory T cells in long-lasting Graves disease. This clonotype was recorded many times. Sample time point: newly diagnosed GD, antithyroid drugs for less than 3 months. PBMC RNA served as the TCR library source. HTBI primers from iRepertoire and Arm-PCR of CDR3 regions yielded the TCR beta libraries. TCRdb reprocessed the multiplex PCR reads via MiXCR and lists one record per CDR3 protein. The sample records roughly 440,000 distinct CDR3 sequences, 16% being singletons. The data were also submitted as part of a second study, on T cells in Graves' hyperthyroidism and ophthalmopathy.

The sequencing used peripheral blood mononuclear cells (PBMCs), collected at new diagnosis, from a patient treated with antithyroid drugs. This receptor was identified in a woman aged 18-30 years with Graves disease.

The CDR3 sequence is CAWSVRRNQPQHF. The CDR3 coding sequence is TGTGCCTGGAGTGTAAGACGGAATCAGCCCCAGCATTTT. The chain has TRBV30 and TRBJ1-5, with D unresolved. Trimming cost V 0 bases and J 4 bases, with 7 bases left between them. CDR3 length: 13 residues. Germline V gene data show CDR1 as GTSNPN and CDR2 as SVGIG (reference sequence).